The present T cell receptor beta chain was sequenced within a study of T cell repertoires in cytomegalovirus infection. Study overall: Peptides in the study included HLA-C-restricted and HLA-B-restricted CMV epitopes. Indications came from public TCR beta signatures; they pointed to CMV infection and to a matching HLA type. Study-level findings and limits: Cumulative frequency (of public TCR beta family members) identified carriers of CMV plus the relevant HLA.

A single count supports this clonotype. Antigen specificity is unknown. TCRdb passed the reads through MiXCR, listing each CDR3 protein once. In the table there are about 570,000 distinct CDR3 sequences, around two fifths of which are singletons. V lost 1 base and J 1 base, leaving 14 bases between the germline ends. Germline loops: CDR1 DFQATT, CDR2 SNEGSKA (reference sequence). CDR3 length: 17 amino acids. Sequenced material: cultured PBMCs, taken from culture after CMV antigen stimulation. This receptor was taken from a human donor in good health (CMV status not recorded). Some clones in this sample may be carry-over from other donors' samples. The chain joins TRBV20-1 to TRBJ2-6; D call uncertain. This CDR3 reads CSARAAVLNSGANVLTF. The CDR3 bases are TGCAGTGCTAGAGCTGCAGTCCTCAATTCTGGGGCCAACGTCCTGACTTTC.